This is a list of T cell receptor beta chains from one sample in a study of T cells in Graves' hyperthyroidism and ophthalmopathy. TCRdb called the multiplex PCR reads again in MiXCR, with one record for every CDR3 protein. The table lists a few hundred thousand distinct CDR3 sequences, under 60% of them singletons. Input material: peripheral blood or thyroid tissue (not recorded which). The receptors were sampled from a woman between 18 and 30 years old with Graves' hyperthyroidism. Both conserved end residues are part of each CDR3. D genes are given only for firm matches. Size is stated for part of the rows, as once, few or many counts, or as a class when the clone is expanded.

CDR3aa,CDR3nt,v_gene,j_gene,abundance,d_gene
CASAFSYQQYF,TGTGCCAGCGCCTTCTCCTACCAGCAGTACTTC,TRBV7-9,TRBJ2-7,once,-
CASSSARGDRRTEAFF,TGTGCCAGCAGCTCTGCCAGGGGTGACAGACGGACTGAAGCTTTCTTT,TRBV7-9,TRBJ1-1,-,-
CASSRGCVTLNYGYTF,TGTGCCAGCAGTAGGGGGTGTGTAACGTTAAACTATGGCTACACCTTC,TRBV2,TRBJ1-2,-,-
CATSSGEANTEAFF,TGTGCCACCAGCAGTGGCGAGGCGAACACTGAAGCTTTCTTT,TRBV15,TRBJ1-1,-,-
CSAKKETQYF,TGCAGTGCTAAAAAAGAGACCCAGTACTTC,TRBV20-1,TRBJ2-5,few,-
CASAKTGGDQPQHF,TGTGCCAGCGCCAAGACAGGGGGCGATCAGCCCCAGCATTTT,TRBV19,TRBJ1-5,few,TRBD1
CASSVGGQVHSGNTIYF,TGTGCCAGCAGCGTAGGTGGACAGGTCCACTCTGGAAACACCATATATTTT,TRBV13,TRBJ1-3,-,TRBD1
CASRGTTSGSYVQYF,TGTGCCAGTAGGGGGACGACTAGCGGGAGTTATGTGCAGTACTTC,TRBV19,TRBJ2-7,few,TRBD2
CASRDSYNSPLHF,TGTGCCAGCAGGGACAGCTATAATTCACCCCTCCACTTT,TRBV2,TRBJ1-6,-,-
CASSLRTGSYEQYF,TGTGCCAGCAGCCTACGGACAGGGAGTTACGAGCAGTACTTC,TRBV7-2,TRBJ2-7,many,TRBD1
CASSLAWTQGGGYTF,TGTGCCAGCAGCTTAGCGTGGACACAGGGTGGGGGCTACACCTTC,TRBV7-2,TRBJ1-2,many,-
CASSGRGGNTEAFF,TGTGCCAGCAGTGGAAGAGGCGGAAACACTGAAGCTTTCTTT,TRBV6-1,TRBJ1-1,-,-
CAIKQAGGSYEQYF,TGTGCCATCAAACAAGCGGGAGGCTCCTACGAGCAGTACTTC,TRBV10-3,TRBJ2-7,few,TRBD2
CAIIGSAESYEQYF,TGTGCCATCATTGGGTCGGCCGAATCCTACGAGCAGTACTTC,TRBV10-3,TRBJ2-7,many,-
CSAQGQGSDYGYTF,TGCAGTGCCCAAGGACAGGGATCGGACTATGGCTACACCTTC,TRBV20-1,TRBJ1-2,-,TRBD1
CASSFWEVYGYTF,TGTGCCAGCAGTTTCTGGGAAGTCTATGGCTACACCTTC,TRBV2,TRBJ1-2,few,-
CASSLVGEMGYGYTF,TGTGCCAGCAGCTTAGTGGGGGAGATGGGCTATGGCTACACCTTC,TRBV7-2,TRBJ1-2,few,-
CSVVNVKETQYF,TGCAGCGTTGTAAATGTCAAAGAGACCCAGTACTTC,TRBV29-1,TRBJ2-5,many,-
CASSFRHNTEAFF,TGTGCCAGCAGCTTCCGACACAACACTGAAGCTTTCTTT,TRBV13,TRBJ1-1,-,-
CASSYSNLAGVEQYF,TGTGCCAGCAGTTACTCGAACCTAGCGGGAGTCGAGCAGTACTTC,TRBV10-3,TRBJ2-7,few,TRBD2
CASSQDRDRVMNTIYF,TGTGCCAGCAGCCAAGATCGGGACAGGGTTATGAACACCATATATTTT,TRBV14,TRBJ1-3,once,TRBD1
CAISESAAYEQYF,TGTGCCATCAGTGAGTCGGCAGCCTACGAGCAGTACTTC,TRBV10-3,TRBJ2-7,many,-
CASSFTSGRGFSYEQYF,TGTGCCAGCAGCTTTACTAGCGGGAGGGGCTTCTCCTACGAGCAGTACTTC,TRBV7-8,TRBJ2-7,-,TRBD2
CASSPWGLAGIETQYF,TGTGCCAGCAGCCCCTGGGGACTAGCGGGCATAGAGACCCAGTACTTC,TRBV7-9,TRBJ2-5,once,TRBD2
CSATGLAGVGELFF,TGCAGTGCCACGGGACTAGCGGGAGTCGGGGAGCTGTTTTTT,TRBV20-1,TRBJ2-2,-,TRBD2
CASSLLGGPMETQYF,TGTGCCAGCAGCTTATTAGGGGGCCCCATGGAGACCCAGTACTTC,TRBV5-1,TRBJ2-5,-,TRBD1
CASSTVGGAGELFF,TGTGCCAGCAGCACCGTCGGGGGGGCCGGGGAGCTGTTTTTT,TRBV7-2,TRBJ2-2,-,TRBD2
CSVSSLGGGNMNTGELFF,TGCAGCGTTTCTAGCCTGGGAGGGGGAAATATGAACACCGGGGAGCTGTTTTTT,TRBV29-1,TRBJ2-2,-,-
CSVRTGGTDTQYF,TGCAGCGTCCGGACAGGGGGCACAGATACGCAGTATTTT,TRBV29-1,TRBJ2-3,-,TRBD1
CATSDYEAGYGYTF,TGTGCCACCAGTGATTATGAGGCAGGCTATGGCTACACCTTC,TRBV24-1,TRBJ1-2,-,-
CASKFNDRYYGYTF,TGTGCCAGCAAGTTTAATGACCGGTACTATGGCTACACCTTC,TRBV27,TRBJ1-2,-,-
CASSLKSLNEKLFF,TGCGCCAGCAGCCTTAAGAGCTTGAATGAAAAACTGTTTTTT,TRBV5-1,TRBJ1-4,-,-
CATSDPASGRSDTQYF,TGTGCCACCAGTGACCCAGCTAGCGGGAGATCAGATACGCAGTATTTT,TRBV24-1,TRBJ2-3,-,TRBD2
CASSSNQGSEAFF,TGTGCCAGCAGCTCAAACCAGGGGTCTGAAGCTTTCTTT,TRBV7-2,TRBJ1-1,-,-
CASSRLVGFGNEKLFF,TGTGCCAGCAGCCGGCTTGTGGGATTTGGTAATGAAAAACTGTTTTTT,TRBV12-3/TRBV12-4,TRBJ1-4,few,-
CASSETGGSNQPQHF,TGCGCCAGCAGTGAAACTGGGGGTAGCAATCAGCCCCAGCATTTT,TRBV10-2,TRBJ1-5,-,-
CSARVGTGTGELFF,TGCAGTGCTAGAGTTGGGACAGGGACCGGGGAGCTGTTTTTT,TRBV20-1,TRBJ2-2,-,TRBD1
CAWRAGGHLVGYTF,TGTGCCTGGAGGGCGGGGGGGCATCTCGTCGGCTACACCTTC,TRBV25-1,TRBJ1-2,-,-
CASSLAQDGGYTEAFF,TGTGCCAGCAGCTTGGCCCAGGATGGTGGGTACACTGAAGCTTTCTTT,TRBV5-5,TRBJ1-1,few,-
CASSFLTGVLYEQYF,TGTGCCAGCAGCTTTTTGACAGGGGTTCTCTACGAGCAGTACTTC,TRBV7-8,TRBJ2-7,few,TRBD1
CASRDSEPRGYGYTF,TGCGCCAGTCGGGACAGCGAACCCCGGGGCTATGGCTACACCTTC,TRBV10-2,TRBJ1-2,few,TRBD1
CASSKTGGEWEKLFF,TGTGCCAGCAGCAAGACAGGTGGGGAGTGGGAAAAACTGTTTTTT,TRBV2,TRBJ1-4,-,-
CASRYNSLQAGELFF,TGTGCCAGCAGATATAACTCCTTGCAGGCCGGGGAGCTGTTTTTT,TRBV2,TRBJ2-2,few,-
CASSVGQGETQYF,TGTGCCAGCAGCGTAGGCCAGGGGGAGACCCAGTACTTC,TRBV9,TRBJ2-5,many,-
CASSLLDRRGIGHTF,TGTGCCAGCAGTCTTCTGGACAGGCGGGGTATTGGCCACACCTTC,TRBV7-9,TRBJ1-2,-,TRBD1
CASRPTPGRDQPQHF,TGTGCCAGCCGACCTACACCTGGCAGAGATCAGCCCCAGCATTTT,TRBV7-2,TRBJ1-5,few,-
CASSFLGAEAFF,TGTGCCAGCAGTTTTTTGGGTGCCGAAGCTTTCTTT,TRBV27,TRBJ1-1,few,-
CASSLVNGAEETQYF,TGTGCCAGCAGCTTAGTAAACGGGGCTGAGGAGACCCAGTACTTC,TRBV7-2,TRBJ2-5,few,-
CASSPRDIPGEQYF,TGTGCCAGCAGTCCCCGGGACATTCCTGGCGAGCAGTACTTC,TRBV6-1,TRBJ2-7,few,-
CASSLTPGLAGGIEQYF,TGTGCCAGCAGCTTAACTCCGGGACTAGCGGGAGGGATTGAGCAGTACTTC,TRBV24-1,TRBJ2-7,few,TRBD2
CASSYGGLKAFF,TGTGCCAGCAGTTACGGGGGGCTTAAAGCTTTCTTT,TRBV2,TRBJ1-1,few,-